These 28 T cell receptor beta chains came from one sample sequenced in a study of cytomegalovirus exposure and HLA in healthy donors. Sequenced by immunoSEQ multiplex PCR; TCRdb stores in-frame clones only, minus some. The sample has 95,000 to 150,000 clones, around 94% seen once. Sequencing was performed on PBMCs. The receptors were sampled from a woman aged 18-29 years in good health and CMV-seronegative.

The chain is built from TRBV15 and TRBJ2-5, with D possibly matching TRBD2 (6 bases). Looked up from germline, CDR1 is LNHNV and CDR2 is YYDKDF (reference sequence). V lost 5 bases and J 2 bases, leaving 21 bases between the germline ends. This CDR3 region has 17 residues. CDR3 nucleotide sequence: TGTGCCACCAGCGGGAAGCGGGCGGATAACTTACAAGAGACCCAGTACTTC. This codes for CATSGKRADNLQETQYF.

The V and J genes are TRBV5-1 and TRBJ2-5; TRBD2 matches 14 bases. V shed 3 bases and J 4 bases; nucleotides not matched to a gene: 2. This CDR3 is built from 15 residues. Germline lookup yields CDR1 SGHRS and CDR2 YFSETQ. The CDR3 loop is CASSWGTSGGETQYF. The CDR3 coding sequence is TGCGCCAGCAGCTGGGGGACTAGCGGGGGAGAGACCCAGTACTTC.

CDR3 nucleotides: TGTGCCAGCAGGGGGGGGTTTTGGGACAATCAGCCCCAGCATTTT. It specifies CASRGGFWDNQPQHF. The genes are TRBV28 and TRBJ1-5, with D possibly TRBD1 on 5 matching bases. V gave up 6 bases and J gave up 3 bases, with 15 bases separating them. This CDR3 is built from 15 residues. CDR1 and CDR2 from the germline V gene are MDHEN and SYDVKM.

This clone is a singleton in its sample. This chain uses TRBV7-9 with TRBJ1-6, with D uncertain. The germline CDR1 and CDR2 sequences are SEHNR and FQNEAQ (reference sequence). Trimming took off 2 bases at V and 0 bases at J, with 17 bases between the two ends. This CDR3 comprises 19 residues. In nucleotides, the CDR3 is TGTGCCAGCAGCTTAAACGCCCGGGGAGAGAGCTCCTATAATTCACCCCTCCACTTT. This gives the protein CASSLNARGESSYNSPLHF.

This clone was recorded only once. The chain links TRBV7-9 to TRBJ1-2; 7 bases are shared with TRBD1. Trimming removed 1 base from V and 6 bases from J; junction bases left unmatched: 2. The CDR3 sequence is 13 residues long. From germline, CDR1 is SEHNR and CDR2 FQNEAQ (reference sequence). The CDR3 DNA follows: TGTGCCAGCAGCTTAGACAGGGGAGATGGCTACACCTTC. Protein sequence: CASSLDRGDGYTF.

The chain employs TRBV28 and TRBJ1-4; D gene ambiguous. V lost 5 bases to trimming and J lost 3 bases, with 13 bases between them. Germline V gene data show CDR1 as MDHEN and CDR2 as SYDVKM. CDR3 length: 15 amino acids. DNA of the CDR3: TGTGCCAGCAGTGCGGCCCCGTCCGCTAATGAAAAACTGTTTTTT. Residues: CASSAAPSANEKLFF. Full variable domain (remainder filled in from reference TRBV28 and TRBJ1-4): DVKVTQSSRYLVKRTGEKVFLECVQDMDHENMFWYRQDPGLGLRLIYFSYDVKMKEKGDIPEGYSVSREKKERFSLILESASTNQTSMYLCASSAAPSANEKLFFGSGTQLSVL.

This chain uses TRBV19 with TRBJ1-5, with 7 nucleotides matching TRBD1. This CDR3 is 14 amino acids long. Germline CDR1 LNHDA, CDR2 SQIVND (reference sequence). The junction had 5 bases not matched to a gene; V was cut back by 4 bases and J by 5 bases. As DNA, the CDR3 is TGTGCCAGTAGTAGACAGGGTGTTCATCAGCCCCAGCATTTT. Translated: CASSRQGVHQPQHF.

The chain recombines TRBV30 with TRBJ2-3; TRBD1 matches at 7 bases. This CDR3 comprises 13 residues. From germline, CDR1 is GTSNPN and CDR2 SVGIG (reference sequence). Trimming cost V 6 bases and J 2 bases; bases outside gene matches: 5. CDR3 bases: TGTGCCTGCGGACAGGTCCACACAGATACGCAGTATTTT. Its protein is CACGQVHTDTQYF.

In DNA form, the CDR3 reads TGCAGCGTTGCCCGGGATGAGAATCAGCCCCAGCATTTT. Residues: CSVARDENQPQHF. J is TRBJ1-5 and V is TRBV29-1, with unresolved D. The V gene's germline CDR1 is SQVTM and CDR2 ANQGSEA. The V gene lost 4 bases and the J gene lost 4 bases, with 11 bases spanning the gap. This CDR3 spans 13 amino acids. The whole variable domain, filled in from reference TRBV29-1 and TRBJ1-5, reads SAVISQKPSRDICQRGTSLTIQCQVDSQVTMMFWYRQQPGQSLTLIATANQGSEATYESGFVIDKFPISRPNLTFSTLTVSNMSPEDSSIYLCSVARDENQPQHFGDGTRLSIL.

The J gene is TRBJ2-5, the V gene TRBV6-1, with 7 bases aligning to TRBD2. The CDR3 has 17 amino acids. The trim removed 0 bases at V and 11 bases at J, leaving 18 bases unmatched. Germline CDR1 reads MNHNS; CDR2 reads SASEGT. CDR3 loop: CASSEAGRGGYLAKQYF. CDR3 in DNA: TGTGCCAGCAGTGAAGCGGGGAGGGGAGGTTACTTGGCTAAGCAGTACTTC.

This rearrangement joins TRBV7-2 to TRBJ2-5, with TRBD2 matching 9 bases. V lost 4 bases to trimming and J lost 1 base; unmatched junction nucleotides: 13. The CDR3 runs 18 residues. CDR1 is SGHTA, CDR2 FQGNSA, per germline. CDR3 in DNA: TGTGCCAGCAGCTGGGACCTCCTAGCGGGGAGATTCCAAGAGACCCAGTACTTC. Protein: CASSWDLLAGRFQETQYF.

V and J are TRBV11-2 and TRBJ2-5; TRBD2 aligns across 8 bases. J was trimmed by 5 bases and V by 0 bases; bases with no gene match: 5. CDR1 and CDR2 from the germline V gene are SGHAT and FQNNGV. The CDR3 has 15 residues. CDR3 protein: CASSLDAGGTETQYF. CDR3 DNA sequence: TGTGCCAGCAGCTTAGACGCGGGAGGAACGGAGACCCAGTACTTC.

This chain uses TRBV5-1 with TRBJ2-3, with TRBD2 as a possible D gene (5 bases). The CDR3 is 14 residues long. Germline loops: CDR1 SGHRS, CDR2 YFSETQ. V dropped 3 bases and J dropped 7 bases, with 15 bases sitting between them. CDR3 nucleotides: TGCGCCAGCAGCTCACCATCGGAGGAACATACGCAGTATTTT. This encodes CASSSPSEEHTQYF.

This clone was observed a few times. This chain joins TRBV6-4 and TRBJ2-3; TRBD2 matches 9 bases. CDR1 and CDR2 (germline): MRHNA, SNTAGT. The J segment lost 4 bases and the V segment lost 6 bases, leaving 8 bases of the junction unmatched. The CDR3 consists of 15 residues. CDR3 protein: CASSLAGEASDTQYF. CDR3 DNA sequence: TGTGCCAGCAGCTTAGCGGGAGAGGCGTCAGATACGCAGTATTTT.

The chain combines TRBV7-8 with TRBJ1-2; maybe TRBD1 (6 bases). Germline lookup yields CDR1 SGHVS and CDR2 FQNEAQ. The germline V and J ends were trimmed by 2 bases and 8 bases, with 18 bases remaining between them. The CDR3 contains 15 residues. The DNA for the CDR3 is TGTGCCAGCAGCTTATCGGTGACAGGCCCAGGGGGCTACACCTTC. Residues: CASSLSVTGPGGYTF.

The CDR3 coding sequence is TGCGCCAGCAGCATCTCTAGCGGGCCCTACGAGCAGTACTTC. Translation gives CASSISSGPYEQYF. This chain links TRBV5-1 with TRBJ2-7; the match to TRBD2 covers 8 bases. Germline V gene sequence: CDR1 SGHRS, CDR2 YFSETQ. J was trimmed by 2 bases and V by 4 bases; bases with no gene match: 5. This CDR3 is 14 amino acids long.

CDR3 bases: TGTGCCAGCAGACATACCGGGACTAGGAAATCCGGGGAGCTGTTTTTT. Residues: CASRHTGTRKSGELFF. The chain links TRBV11-2 to TRBJ2-2, with TRBD2 identical over 8 bases. Germline assignment: CDR1 SGHAT and CDR2 FQNNGV. V lost 6 bases and J lost 6; bases outside the gene matches: 12. This CDR3 spans 16 amino acids.

This rearrangement joins TRBV2 to TRBJ2-3; D possibly corresponds to TRBD1 (6 bases). This CDR3 comprises 16 residues. V lost 7 bases and J 3 bases, leaving 20 bases between the germline ends. Germline V lookup: CDR1 SNHLY, CDR2 FYNNEI. The CDR3, as DNA: TGTGCCAGCAAGGCATCTCCGGGACATTCAACAGATACGCAGTATTTT. This encodes CASKASPGHSTDTQYF.

The chain employs TRBV5-5 and TRBJ1-2, with unresolved D. The CDR3 consists of 13 residues. CDR1 SGHKS and CDR2 YYEKEE come from the germline V gene (reference sequence). With 0 bases removed from V and 4 bases from J, the gap between germline ends came to 7 bases. In nucleotides, the CDR3 is TGTGCCAGCAGCTTGGATGGGCTCTATGGCTACACCTTC. This gives the protein CASSLDGLYGYTF.

V and J are TRBV9 and TRBJ2-1; 7 positions match TRBD1. The CDR3 totals 16 residues. Germline loops: CDR1 SGDLS, CDR2 YYNGEE. V was pared by 4 bases and J by 2 bases, with 9 bases of the junction left unmatched. The CDR3 sequence is CASSIQGNDPYNEQFF. The CDR3 DNA sequence: TGTGCCAGCAGCATACAGGGGAATGATCCCTACAATGAGCAGTTCTTC.

The V call is TRBV9, the J call TRBJ2-2; 15 bases are a match to TRBD2. Germline CDR1 reads SGDLS; CDR2 reads YYNGEE. Unmatched junction bases numbered 3, after V lost 0 bases and J lost 0 bases. The CDR3 is made up of 19 amino acids. DNA of the CDR3: TGTGCCAGCAGCGTAGGTGGACTAGCGGGGGGGCCGAACACCGGGGAGCTGTTTTTT. Its translation: CASSVGGLAGGPNTGELFF.

This clone was counted a single time. The rearrangement joins TRBV7-9 to TRBJ1-1; 7 nucleotides agree with TRBD1. With V trimmed by 4 bases and J by 1 base, 6 bases remained unmatched. Germline V gene data show CDR1 as SEHNR and CDR2 as FQNEAQ (reference sequence). This CDR3 region has 15 residues. The CDR3 loop is CASSSRDRENTEAFF. CDR3 sequence (DNA): TGTGCCAGCAGCTCCAGGGACAGAGAGAACACTGAAGCTTTCTTT.

This clone was counted only a few times. V gene TRBV4-2 combines with J gene TRBJ2-1; no definite D call. There are 14 residues in the CDR3. Germline V gene sequence: CDR1 LGHNA, CDR2 YNFKEQ. Trimming shortened V by 2 bases and J by 6 bases, and 11 bases separated the two germline ends. The CDR3: CASSQMGVANEQFF. The CDR3 DNA follows: TGTGCCAGCAGCCAAATGGGCGTTGCCAATGAGCAGTTCTTC.

This rearrangement joins TRBV28 to TRBJ1-1; D unresolved. This CDR3 has 13 amino acids. The germline CDR1 and CDR2 sequences are MDHEN and SYDVKM. V lost 8 bases and J lost 1, with 11 bases in between. The CDR3 nucleotides are TGTGCCAGCGTACAGTTATCGAACACTGAAGCTTTCTTT. Its translation is CASVQLSNTEAFF. Full variable domain (missing parts from reference TRBV28 and TRBJ1-1): DVKVTQSSRYLVKRTGEKVFLECVQDMDHENMFWYRQDPGLGLRLIYFSYDVKMKEKGDIPEGYSVSREKKERFSLILESASTNQTSMYLCASVQLSNTEAFFGQGTRLTVV.

The V and J genes are TRBV9 and TRBJ2-1, with 7 bases that match TRBD1. J lost 8 bases, V lost 3 bases, and 11 bases had no gene match. CDR1 is SGDLS and CDR2 is YYNGEE in the germline V gene. The CDR3 contains 15 residues. The CDR3 DNA follows: TGTGCCAGCAGCGCCCACCCCGACAGGGTGGATGAGCAGTTCTTC. Amino acids: CASSAHPDRVDEQFF.

V usage is TRBV21-1 and J usage is TRBJ1-2; the table calls TRBD1, which could not be checked here. TRBV21-1 is reported as a pseudogene. The CDR3 is 15 residues long. The CDR3: CARGGDRGPRYGYTF. CDR3 bases: TGTGCCAGAGGGGGGGACAGGGGGCCTAGATATGGCTACACCTTC.

V gene TRBV5-1 combines with J gene TRBJ1-5; TRBD1 is a possible D gene (6 bases). Trimming stripped 1 base from V and 0 bases from J, with 8 bases between. The CDR3 covers 15 residues. From germline, CDR1 is SGHRS and CDR2 YFSETQ. CDR3 loop: CASSLTGNSNQPQHF. The DNA for the CDR3 is TGCGCCAGCAGCTTGACAGGGAATAGCAATCAGCCCCAGCATTTT.

The CDR3 DNA follows: TGTGCCAGCACCCACGGGACAGGGGTCACTGAAGCTTTCTTT. This sequence encodes CASTHGTGVTEAFF. The rearrangement uses TRBV28 and TRBJ1-1, with 10 bases fitting TRBD1. The CDR3 is made up of 14 amino acids. J was trimmed by 4 bases and V by 7 bases; bases with no gene match: 6. Germline CDR1 MDHEN, CDR2 SYDVKM.